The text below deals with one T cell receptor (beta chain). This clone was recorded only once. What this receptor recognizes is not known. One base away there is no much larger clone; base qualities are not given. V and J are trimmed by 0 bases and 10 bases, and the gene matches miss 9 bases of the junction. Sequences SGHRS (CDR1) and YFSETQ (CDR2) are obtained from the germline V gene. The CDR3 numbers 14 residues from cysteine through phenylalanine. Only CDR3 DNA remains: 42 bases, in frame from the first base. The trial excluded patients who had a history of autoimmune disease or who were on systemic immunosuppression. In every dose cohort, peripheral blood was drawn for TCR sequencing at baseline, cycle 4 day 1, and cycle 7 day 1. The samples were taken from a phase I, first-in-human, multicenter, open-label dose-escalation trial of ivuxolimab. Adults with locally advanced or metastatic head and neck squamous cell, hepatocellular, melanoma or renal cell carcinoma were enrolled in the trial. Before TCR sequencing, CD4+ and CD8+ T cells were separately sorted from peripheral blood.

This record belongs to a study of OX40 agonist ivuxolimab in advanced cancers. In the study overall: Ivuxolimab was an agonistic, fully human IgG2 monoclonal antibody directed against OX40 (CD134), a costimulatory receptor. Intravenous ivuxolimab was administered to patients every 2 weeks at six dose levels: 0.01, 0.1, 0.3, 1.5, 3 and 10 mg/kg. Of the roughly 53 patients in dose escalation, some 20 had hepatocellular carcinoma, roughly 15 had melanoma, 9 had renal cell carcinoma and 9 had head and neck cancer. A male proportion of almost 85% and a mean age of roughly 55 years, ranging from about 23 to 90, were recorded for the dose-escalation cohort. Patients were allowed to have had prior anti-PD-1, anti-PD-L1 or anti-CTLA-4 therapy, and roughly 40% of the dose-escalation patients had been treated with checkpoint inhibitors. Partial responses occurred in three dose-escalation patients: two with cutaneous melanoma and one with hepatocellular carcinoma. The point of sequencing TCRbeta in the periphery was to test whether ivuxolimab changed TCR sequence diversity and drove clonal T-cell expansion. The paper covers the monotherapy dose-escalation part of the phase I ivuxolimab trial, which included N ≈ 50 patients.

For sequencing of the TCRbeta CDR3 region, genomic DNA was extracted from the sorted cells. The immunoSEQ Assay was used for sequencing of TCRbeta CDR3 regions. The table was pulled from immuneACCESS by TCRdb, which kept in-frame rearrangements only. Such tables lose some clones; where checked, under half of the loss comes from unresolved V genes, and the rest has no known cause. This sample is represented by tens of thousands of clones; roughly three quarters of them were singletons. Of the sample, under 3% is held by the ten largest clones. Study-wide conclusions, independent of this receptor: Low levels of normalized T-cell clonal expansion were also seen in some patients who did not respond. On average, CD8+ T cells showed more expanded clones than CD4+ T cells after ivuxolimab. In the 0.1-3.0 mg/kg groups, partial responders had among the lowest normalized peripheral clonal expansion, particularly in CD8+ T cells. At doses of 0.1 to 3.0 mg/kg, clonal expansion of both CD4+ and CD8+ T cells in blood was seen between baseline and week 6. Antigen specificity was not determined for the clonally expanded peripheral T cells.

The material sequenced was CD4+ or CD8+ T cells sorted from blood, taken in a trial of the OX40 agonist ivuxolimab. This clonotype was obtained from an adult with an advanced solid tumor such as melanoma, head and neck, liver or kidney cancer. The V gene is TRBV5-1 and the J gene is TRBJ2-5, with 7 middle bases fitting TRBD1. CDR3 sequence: CASSLVPTQGDQYF. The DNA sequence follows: TGCGCCAGCAGCTTGGTTCCGACCCAGGGGGACCAGTACTTC.